Below, 14 T cell receptor beta chains from the same sample are listed, as sequenced in a study of human T cells and chemical hapten exposure. MiXCR, run by TCRdb on the RACE reads, gives a single entry per CDR3 protein. The sample lists about 98,000 distinct CDR3 sequences; approximately 11% were seen once. Described time point: pre-sensitization, week 0. This sample's treatment: therapeutic diphenylcyclopropenone sensitization with weekly scalp DPC. Sequencing was performed on whole blood, taken in connection with sensitization to the hapten diphenylcyclopropenone (DPC). These TCRs come from an older woman with alopecia areata. Some clones in this sample may be carry-over from other donors' samples.

This clonotype has more than one count but fewer than ten. This chain uses TRBV6-5 with TRBJ1-3; D uncertain. Per germline, CDR1 MNHEY and CDR2 SVGAGI. V lost 6 bases and J lost 1, with 10 bases in between. The CDR3 extends over 14 amino acids. The CDR3 region is CASSYAFSGNTIYF. In DNA, the CDR3 is TGTGCCAGCAGCTACGCATTTTCTGGAAACACCATATATTTT.

In this sample, this clonotype turned up a few times. The chain is built from TRBV10-3 and TRBJ2-1; 11 nucleotides match TRBD2. Germline assignment: CDR1 ENHRY and CDR2 SYGVKD. The CDR3 runs to 15 residues. V shed 9 bases and J 6 bases; nucleotides not matched to a gene: 10. The CDR3 loop is CAIRGSGGAANEQFF. CDR3 bases: TGTGCCATAAGGGGTAGCGGGGGGGCAGCCAATGAGCAGTTCTTC.

This clonotype was detected ten times or more. This chain joins TRBV5-1 and TRBJ1-5; D is unresolved. This CDR3 is 13 amino acids long. Trimming took off 5 bases at V and 0 bases at J, with 6 bases between the two ends. Germline lookup yields CDR1 SGHRS and CDR2 YFSETQ. The CDR3 here is CASRVDSNQPQHF. The CDR3 coding sequence is TGCGCCAGCAGAGTCGATAGCAATCAGCCCCAGCATTTT.

This clonotype was counted many times. The V call is TRBV29-1, the J call TRBJ1-2; the D gene is possibly TRBD1 (5 bases). CDR1 SQVTM and CDR2 ANQGSEA come from the germline V gene. The CDR3 runs 8 residues. Trimming took 8 bases from V and 11 from J, leaving 9 bases between them. The CDR3 loop reads CSLGEYTF. CDR3 DNA sequence: TGCAGCCTGGGGGAGTACACCTTC.

V usage is TRBV5-1 and J usage is TRBJ2-1, with D possibly matching TRBD1 (5 bases). V gave up 6 bases and J gave up 7 bases, with 17 bases separating them. From germline, CDR1 is SGHRS and CDR2 YFSETQ. The CDR3 length is 14 residues. As DNA, the CDR3 is TGCGCCAGCAAAGCAGGGTTGTACAGAAATGAGCAGTTCTTC. Protein: CASKAGLYRNEQFF.

The V and J genes are TRBV20-1 and TRBJ2-7, with D possibly being TRBD1 (5 bases). The V gene lost 0 bases and the J gene lost 5 bases, with 14 bases spanning the gap. CDR3 size: 14 residues. Germline lookup yields CDR1 DFQATT and CDR2 SNEGSKA (reference sequence). Written as DNA, the CDR3 is TGCAGTGCTAGAGATAAGGGGTCAGGGAACGAGCAGTACTTC. Protein sequence: CSARDKGSGNEQYF.

The table lists this clonotype with a few counts. The germline gene is not matched at one end of the junction; a read error may be the cause. The chain is built from TRBV7-6 and TRBJ2-2, with 8 bases identical to TRBD1. There are 15 residues in the CDR3. In germline, CDR1 is SGHVS, CDR2 FNYEAQ. This chain's CDR3 is CASSPRTGNAGELFF. CDR3 nucleotides: TGTGCCAGCAGCCCCCGGACAGGGAACGCCGGGGAGCTGTTTTTT.

The chain combines TRBV19 with TRBJ2-7; either TRBD1 or TRBD2 may fit D (5 bases each). CDR3 length: 13 amino acids. V was trimmed by 10 bases and J by 2 bases, leaving 15 bases between them. Germline CDR1 LNHDA, CDR2 SQIVND (reference sequence). In DNA form, the CDR3 reads TGTGCCACCAGACGGGACGGTACCTACGAGCAGTACTTC. Translated, it gives CATRRDGTYEQYF.

This clonotype was seen a few times. CDR3 region: CASSYTDGVDTQYF. The DNA of the CDR3 is TGTGCCAGTAGTTACACGGATGGGGTAGATACGCAGTATTTT. V usage is TRBV19 and J usage is TRBJ2-3; D gene ambiguous. The CDR3 has 14 amino acids. V lost 5 bases and J 5 bases, leaving 14 bases between the germline ends. CDR1 is LNHDA, CDR2 SQIVND, per germline (reference sequence).

This clonotype was counted only a few times. The chain employs TRBV6-1 and TRBJ2-1; 9 nucleotides line up with TRBD2. CDR1 and CDR2 from the germline V gene are MNHNS and SASEGT. This CDR3 comprises 13 residues. V trimming: 10 bases; J trimming: 4 bases; junction bases outside the gene matches: 5. Here the CDR3 reads CATQRGAYNEQFF. CDR3 nucleotides: TGTGCCACCCAGCGGGGGGCTTACAATGAGCAGTTCTTC.

The V and J genes are TRBV5-1 and TRBJ2-7, with 12 bases identical to TRBD2. Germline lookup yields CDR1 SGHRS and CDR2 YFSETQ. With V trimmed by 4 bases and J by 4 bases, 9 bases remained unmatched. CDR3 length: 16 residues. The CDR3 DNA sequence: TGCGCCAGCAGCGGGACCGGGACTAGCGGGTTATACGAGCAGTACTTC. This sequence encodes CASSGTGTSGLYEQYF.

The chain recombines TRBV6-6 with TRBJ1-4; perhaps TRBD1 as D (5 bases). The CDR3 length is 14 residues. Trimming took off 4 bases at V and 5 bases at J, with 11 bases between the two ends. Looked up from germline, CDR1 is MNHNY and CDR2 is SVGAGI (reference sequence). The CDR3 coding sequence is TGTGCCAGCAGTTCGACAGTGGAGAATGAAAAACTGTTTTTT. Translated: CASSSTVENEKLFF.

This clonotype showed up just a few times. V gene TRBV7-9 combines with J gene TRBJ1-5, with D uncertain. The V end lost 2 bases, the J end lost 5 bases, and 4 bases lay between the germline ends. The CDR3 length is 12 residues. The germline CDR1 and CDR2 sequences are SEHNR and FQNEAQ (reference sequence). The CDR3 sequence is CASSLTDQPQHF. The CDR3 DNA follows: TGTGCCAGCAGCTTAACAGATCAGCCCCAGCATTTT.

This clonotype was found a few times. J is TRBJ2-5 and V is TRBV6-5; the D gene is possibly TRBD1 (5 bases). The germline CDR1 and CDR2 sequences are MNHEY and SVGAGI. V lost 6 bases, J lost 1 base, and 9 bases lay in between. The CDR3 runs to 13 residues. The CDR3 reads CASRQGLQETQYF. The CDR3 nucleotides are TGTGCCAGCAGGCAGGGTCTCCAAGAGACCCAGTACTTC.